These 24 T cell receptor beta chains were all obtained from the same sample, sequenced in a study of neurological immune-mediated disorders. TCRdb re-analysed the 5' RACE reads in MiXCR, keeping a single row per CDR3 protein. The data show roughly 100,000 distinct CDR3 sequences, 3% to 4% seen once. Sequencing was performed on PBMCs. The receptor set was obtained from a woman aged 45-65 years with multiple sclerosis.

This clonotype was detected ten times or more. The CDR3 DNA is TGCGCCAGCAGCTTGGGGACGCCCGATGAAGCTTTCTTT. It encodes CASSLGTPDEAFF. The rearrangement joins TRBV5-1 to TRBJ1-1; no firm D call. The CDR3 consists of 13 residues. Trimming cost V 0 bases and J 7 bases, with 10 bases left between them. CDR1 is SGHRS and CDR2 is YFSETQ in the germline V gene.

This clonotype was seen repeatedly, ten times or more. This chain joins TRBV5-1 and TRBJ1-3, with TRBD1 matching over 10 bases. CDR3 length equals 15 residues. The V segment lost 4 bases and the J segment 1 base; nucleotides outside the gene matches: 2. Germline CDR1 reads SGHRS; CDR2 reads YFSETQ. This CDR3 is CASSRDRGSGNTIYF. The CDR3 bases are TGCGCCAGCAGCCGGGACAGGGGATCTGGAAACACCATATATTTT.

The table lists this clonotype with many counts. The chain links TRBV14 to TRBJ1-1; D not resolved. Trimming took 1 base from V and 0 from J, leaving 12 bases between them. The CDR3 spans 16 residues. Per the germline V gene, CDR1 is SGHDN and CDR2 is FVKESK. The CDR3 DNA reads TGTGCCAGCAGCCAAGTCCGAAGGTCCCTGAACACTGAAGCTTTCTTT. Translation gives CASSQVRRSLNTEAFF.

This clonotype has ten or more counts. V usage is TRBV6-6 and J usage is TRBJ1-1; possibly TRBD1 for D (5 bases). The germline gives CDR1 MNHNY, CDR2 SVGAGI (reference sequence). V gave up 8 bases and J gave up 7 bases, with 20 bases separating them. The CDR3 is made up of 14 amino acids. The CDR3, as DNA: TGTGCCAGCGGACGACATGCAGGGCAGATTGAAGCTTTCTTT. This translates into CASGRHAGQIEAFF.

This clonotype was found many times. The chain joins TRBV20-1 to TRBJ2-7; TRBD2 agrees at 9 bases. The CDR3 totals 18 residues. The J segment lost 0 bases and the V segment lost 2 bases, leaving 14 bases of the junction unmatched. Germline assignment: CDR1 DFQATT and CDR2 SNEGSKA (reference sequence). The CDR3 region has the DNA TGCAGTGCTAGACCACTGGGCGGGGGGGCGCCAATCTCCTACGAGCAGTACTTC. The encoded protein is CSARPLGGGAPISYEQYF.

Many counts were recorded for this clonotype. This chain connects TRBV20-1 to TRBJ2-1; TRBD2 aligns across 9 bases. Germline-derived CDR1 and CDR2 are DFQATT and SNEGSKA (reference sequence). The trim removed 6 bases at V and 4 bases at J, leaving 7 bases unmatched. CDR3 length: 14 residues. The CDR3 region has the DNA TGCAGTGCAACCAGCGGGGGGACTTACAATGAGCAGTTCTTC. It encodes CSATSGGTYNEQFF.

This clonotype was seen ten or more times. This rearrangement joins TRBV6-5 to TRBJ2-2; 8 bases fit TRBD2. Germline loops: CDR1 MNHEY, CDR2 SVGAGI. The CDR3 covers 16 residues. After removal of 2 bases from V and 5 bases from J, the junction contained 7 bases not matched to a gene. The CDR3, as DNA: TGTGCCAGCAGTTACGCCGGGACTAGGAGGACCGGGGAGCTGTTTTTT. Its protein is CASSYAGTRRTGELFF.

This clonotype came up many times. The chain employs TRBV7-2 and TRBJ2-5; the match to TRBD2 covers 9 bases. Germline CDR1 and CDR2: SGHTA and FQGNSA. The junction had 2 bases not matched to a gene; V was cut back by 0 bases and J by 0 bases. The CDR3 is 16 amino acids. CDR3 loop: CASSLARLADQETQYF. The CDR3 DNA reads as TGTGCCAGCAGCTTAGCGAGACTAGCGGACCAAGAGACCCAGTACTTC.

There are a few counts of this clonotype. The chain uses TRBV7-2 and TRBJ2-7; 7 nucleotides agree with TRBD2. Germline CDR1 and CDR2: SGHTA and FQGNSA. J was trimmed by 0 bases and V by 7 bases; bases with no gene match: 6. The CDR3 loop spans 14 amino acids. In nucleotides, the CDR3 is TGTGCCAGCACCGCGCGGGAGAGCTCCTACGAGCAGTACTTC. Protein sequence: CASTARESSYEQYF.

This clonotype has only a few counts. This CDR3 reads CASSLTMAYEQYF. DNA of the CDR3: TGCGCCAGCAGCTTGACAATGGCCTACGAGCAGTACTTC. V gene TRBV5-1 combines with J gene TRBJ2-7; no clear D. CDR1 is SGHRS and CDR2 is YFSETQ in the germline V gene. The length of the CDR3 is 13 residues. V was shortened by 1 base and J by 2 bases, with 7 bases between the two germline ends.

This clonotype was detected many times. J is TRBJ1-3 and V is TRBV5-1; D is ambiguous. The CDR3 runs to 15 residues. With 0 bases removed from V and 0 bases from J, the gap between germline ends came to 7 bases. The germline gives CDR1 SGHRS, CDR2 YFSETQ. The CDR3 protein is CASSLESFSGNTIYF. CDR3 DNA sequence: TGCGCCAGCAGCTTGGAGTCGTTCTCTGGAAACACCATATATTTT.

This clonotype was recorded many times. The chain joins TRBV20-1 to TRBJ1-2, with 7 bases aligning to TRBD1. The CDR3 length is 11 residues. Germline CDR1 is DFQATT and CDR2 is SNEGSKA (reference sequence). CDR3 loop: CRNDREDGYTF. DNA of the CDR3: TGCAGAAATGACAGGGAGGATGGCTACACCTTC.

This clonotype was recorded many times. This sequence joins TRBV15 and TRBJ2-2; unclear D gene. CDR3 size: 17 residues. Germline V gene sequence: CDR1 LNHNV, CDR2 YYDKDF (reference sequence). Trimming took off 3 bases at V and 0 bases at J, with 14 bases between the two ends. CDR3 sequence reads: CATSSQSRTANTGELFF. DNA for the CDR3: TGTGCCACCAGCAGTCAGAGTAGGACGGCGAACACCGGGGAGCTGTTTTTT.

This clonotype was picked up many times. The chain uses TRBV4-1 and TRBJ2-2; D is uncertain. CDR3 size: 14 residues. The V gene lost 0 bases and the J gene lost 3 bases, with 5 bases spanning the gap. Germline V lookup: CDR1 MGHRA, CDR2 YSYEKL. In DNA, the CDR3 is TGCGCCAGCAGCCAAGAACTATACACCGGGGAGCTGTTTTTT. Protein product: CASSQELYTGELFF.

Points on this clonotype: A single base separates this from a much larger clone, so it may be a read error. The gene calls are TRBV10-2 and TRBJ1-1; a possible D gene is TRBD1 (5 bases). Germline lookup yields CDR1 WSHSY and CDR2 SAAADI. The CDR3 extends over 13 amino acids. V lost 2 bases to trimming and J lost 7 bases, with 11 bases between them. The CDR3 bases are TGCGCCAGCAGTGAGCAGCGGGGGAGTGAAGCTTTCTTT. Translated: CASSEQRGSEAFF.

This clonotype was detected ten times or more. CDR3 region: CASSQGLGALTETQYF. The DNA of the CDR3 is TGCGCCAGCAGCCAAGGATTAGGGGCGCTTACGGAGACCCAGTACTTC. V and J are TRBV4-3 and TRBJ2-5; D perhaps matches TRBD1 (5 bases). The V end was cut by 1 base, the J end by 5 bases, with 17 bases between. The CDR3 covers 16 residues. CDR1 is LGHNA, CDR2 YSLEER, per germline.

Ten or more counts support this clonotype. The chain couples TRBV20-1 to TRBJ1-1, with D tentatively TRBD1 (6 bases). In germline, CDR1 is DFQATT, CDR2 SNEGSKA (reference sequence). The CDR3 runs to 10 residues. Trimming shortened V by 2 bases and J by 8 bases, and 6 bases separated the two germline ends. CDR3 loop: CSARTGEAFF. The CDR3 region has the DNA TGCAGTGCTAGAACAGGGGAAGCTTTCTTT.

This clonotype was seen repeatedly, ten times or more. CDR3 sequence (DNA): TGTGCCAGCAGCCAAGTTTTCAATCAGCCCCAGCATTTT. Its protein product is CASSQVFNQPQHF. V gene TRBV3-1 combines with J gene TRBJ1-5; unclear D gene. The ends were cut back, 1 base at V and 3 bases at J, with 4 bases in the middle. The CDR3 runs 13 residues. Germline loops: CDR1 LGHDT, CDR2 YNNKEL (reference sequence).

This clonotype has a count of ten or more. V gene TRBV3-1 combines with J gene TRBJ1-5; D gene uncertain. The CDR3 spans 15 residues. Per germline, CDR1 LGHDT and CDR2 YNNKEL (reference sequence). Trimming took off 1 base at V and 7 bases at J, with 14 bases between the two ends. CDR3 in amino acids: CASSQVVGPGQPQHF. CDR3 DNA sequence: TGTGCCAGCAGCCAAGTAGTCGGGCCGGGACAGCCCCAGCATTTT.

The table lists this clonotype with many counts. This sequence joins TRBV9 and TRBJ2-5; 8 bases map to TRBD1. The V gene's germline CDR1 is SGDLS and CDR2 YYNGEE. The junction had 3 bases not matched to a gene; V was cut back by 3 bases and J by 2 bases. The CDR3 is 14 amino acids. In DNA, the CDR3 is TGTGCCAGCAGCGCCACAGGGGGGCAAGAGACCCAGTACTTC. Protein: CASSATGGQETQYF.

The rearrangement links TRBV12-3 or TRBV12-4 to TRBJ1-4; possible D gene TRBD1, 6 bases. CDR3 size: 14 residues. Trimming left V 4 bases short and J 5 bases short, with 11 bases between. CDR3 nucleotides: TGTGCCAGCAGTTCGAGGACAGAGAATGAAAAACTGTTTTTT. It specifies CASSSRTENEKLFF.

This clonotype showed up many times. The V gene is TRBV7-2, the J gene TRBJ2-3; 10 nucleotides align to TRBD2. CDR1 and CDR2 (germline): SGHTA, FQGNSA. V lost 2 bases to trimming and J lost 1 base; unmatched junction nucleotides: 3. This CDR3 spans 16 amino acids. CDR3 coding DNA: TGTGCCAGCAGCTTAACCGGGACTAGCGGCACAGATACGCAGTATTTT. It encodes CASSLTGTSGTDTQYF.

This clonotype appeared many times. This chain connects TRBV15 to TRBJ2-1, with D perhaps matching TRBD2 (6 bases). The CDR3 covers 19 residues. Trimming stripped 0 bases from V and 4 bases from J, with 22 bases between. CDR1 is LNHNV and CDR2 is YYDKDF in the germline V gene (reference sequence). In nucleotides, the CDR3 is TGTGCCACCAGCAGAGATCCAGGTTCGGGGACTGGGGCATACAATGAGCAGTTCTTC. Protein: CATSRDPGSGTGAYNEQFF. The full variable domain, in which reference TRBV15 and TRBJ2-1 provide the parts outside the CDR3, is DAMVIQNPRYQVTQFGKPVTLSCSQTLNHNVMYWYQQKSSQAPKLLFHYYDKDFNNEADTPDNFQSRRPNTSFCFLDIRSPGLGDTAMYLCATSRDPGSGTGAYNEQFFGPGTRLTVL.

This clonotype was seen many times. The CDR3: CASRRLPGTGAYEQYF. The CDR3 bases are TGTGCCAGCAGGCGACTCCCCGGGACAGGAGCCTACGAGCAGTACTTC. This chain connects TRBV6-2 or TRBV6-3 to TRBJ2-7, with TRBD1 matching 8 bases. The length of the CDR3 is 16 residues. Germline V lookup: CDR1 MNHEY, CDR2 SVGEGT. J lost 2 bases, V lost 6 bases, and 12 bases had no gene match.